One sample yielded the 20 T cell receptor beta chains listed below, sequenced in a study of graft-versus-host responses after intestinal transplantation. Their antigens are not known. Clones were sequenced by immunoSEQ multiplex PCR, and TCRdb holds only the in-frame ones, with some missing. Counted here are tens of thousands of clones, roughly 91% occurring once; the ten biggest clones make up over 0.095%. The sample here was unstimulated CD4+ T cells sorted from spleen or lymph node cells, taken before intestinal transplant. Receptors originate from a human donor who received an intestinal transplant.

The CDR3 region is CAWRGPEGGQETQYF. The CDR3 coding sequence is TGTGCCTGGAGGGGCCCAGAAGGAGGGCAAGAGACCCAGTACTTC. The chain carries TRBV30 and TRBJ2-5; TRBD2 is a possible D gene (6 bases). Germline loops: CDR1 GTSNPN, CDR2 SVGIG (reference sequence). This CDR3 has 15 amino acids. V lost 3 bases, J lost 2 bases, and 16 bases lay in between.

The chain carries TRBV7-2 and TRBJ1-2; the match to TRBD1 covers 9 bases. J lost 5 bases, V lost 5 bases, and 15 bases had no gene match. The CDR3 sequence is 17 residues long. Germline CDR1 is SGHTA and CDR2 is FQGNSA. The CDR3 DNA follows: TGTGCCAGCAGCCTTGGGGGGAACAGGGGGCGTGGGTATGGCTACACCTTC. Translated, it gives CASSLGGNRGRGYGYTF. Full variable domain (remainder filled in from reference TRBV7-2 and TRBJ1-2): GAGVSQSPSNKVTEKGKDVELRCDPISGHTALYWYRQSLGQGLEFLIYFQGNSAPDKSGLPSDRFSAERTGGSVSTLTIQRTQQEDSAVYLCASSLGGNRGRGYGYTFGSGTRLTVV.

The chain employs TRBV19 and TRBJ1-2; TRBD1 is a possible D gene (6 bases). V dropped 4 bases and J dropped 2 bases, with 8 bases sitting between them. CDR1 is LNHDA, CDR2 SQIVND, per germline (reference sequence). The CDR3 is made up of 13 amino acids. The DNA for the CDR3 is TGTGCCAGTAGTAGGACAGTGAACTATGGCTACACCTTC. Encoded protein: CASSRTVNYGYTF.

V usage is TRBV29-1 and J usage is TRBJ1-1, with TRBD1 identical over 10 bases. This CDR3 spans 14 amino acids. After removal of 6 bases from V and 6 bases from J, the junction contained 10 bases not matched to a gene. Germline V CDR1 and CDR2: SQVTM, ANQGSEA. CDR3 region: CSVHRGQGVSEAFF. In DNA, the CDR3 is TGCAGCGTCCATCGCGGACAGGGGGTTTCTGAAGCTTTCTTT.

The CDR3 region is CASSPLGGGTDTQYF. For the CDR3, the DNA is TGCGCCAGCTCACCACTGGGCGGGGGCACAGATACGCAGTATTTT. This chain uses TRBV5-1 with TRBJ2-3; D perhaps matches TRBD2 (6 bases). V was cut by 7 bases and J by 1 base, with 16 bases left in between. This CDR3 has 15 residues. In germline, CDR1 is SGHRS, CDR2 YFSETQ.

CDR3 sequence reads: CASSPPSGGVKTQYF. The CDR3, as DNA: TGTGCCAGCTCACCACCGAGCGGGGGGGTGAAGACCCAGTACTTC. The J gene is TRBJ2-5, the V gene TRBV18, with 10 bases matching TRBD2. The V gene's germline CDR1 is KGHSH and CDR2 LQKENI. CDR3 length: 15 residues. The J segment lost 6 bases and the V segment lost 0 bases, leaving 4 bases of the junction unmatched.

The V and J genes are TRBV19 and TRBJ2-5; tentatively, D is TRBD1 (7 bases). Near its end, the DNA agrees better with TRBJ2-7, so the J call may be wrong. Germline lookup yields CDR1 LNHDA and CDR2 SQIVND (reference sequence). The CDR3 is 15 amino acids. For the CDR3, the DNA is TGTGCCAGTAGGAAGAAGGGGGCAGGGGGGTTCGAGCAGTACTTC. It is translated as CASRKKGAGGFEQYF.

This clone has just a few counts. The identical CDR3 is also encoded by other nucleotide sequences in the sample. V usage is TRBV30 and J usage is TRBJ1-1, with D unresolved. CDR3 length equals 13 residues. Germline loops: CDR1 GTSNPN, CDR2 SVGIG (reference sequence). With 0 bases removed from V and 1 base from J, the gap between germline ends came to 6 bases. The CDR3, as DNA: TGTGCCTGGAGTGTACGGGGGAACACTGAAGCTTTCTTT. Translating gives CAWSVRGNTEAFF.

The rearrangement joins TRBV30 to TRBJ1-2, with D maybe TRBD1 (5 bases). Trimming took 0 bases from V and 0 from J, leaving 11 bases between them. CDR1 and CDR2 from the germline V gene are GTSNPN and SVGIG (reference sequence). The CDR3 contains 15 residues. The DNA of the CDR3 is TGTGCCTGGAGTGTGGCGTCAGGGACTAACTATGGCTACACCTTC. Translation: CAWSVASGTNYGYTF.

This clone was recorded a few times. The chain links TRBV6-1 to TRBJ1-1; TRBD1 aligns across 12 bases. This CDR3 contains 15 residues. The germline CDR1 and CDR2 sequences are MNHNS and SASEGT. Trimming took 6 bases from V and 5 from J; bases not matched to a gene: 7. CDR3 bases: TGTGCCAGCAGGCCGGGACAGGGGGCAAGGACTGAAGCTTTCTTT. Its translation: CASRPGQGARTEAFF.

J is TRBJ1-2 and V is TRBV9, with TRBD1 identical over 7 bases. CDR1 SGDLS and CDR2 YYNGEE come from the germline V gene. Germline trimming cut 0 bases from V and 6 bases from J; bases unmatched to any gene: 17. This CDR3 spans 18 amino acids. The CDR3 protein is CASSVAKGAPDLGDGYTF. CDR3 DNA: TGTGCCAGCAGCGTAGCTAAGGGGGCGCCGGACCTTGGAGATGGCTACACCTTC. The full variable domain, its missing parts supplied by reference TRBV9 and TRBJ1-2, is DSGVTQTPKHLITATGQRVTLRCSPRSGDLSVYWYQQSLDQGLQFLIQYYNGEERAKGNILERFSAQQFPDLHSELNLSSLELGDSALYFCASSVAKGAPDLGDGYTFGSGTRLTVV.

V usage is TRBV5-1 and J usage is TRBJ2-3; 8 positions match TRBD2. The ends lost 5 bases at V and 3 bases at J; junction bases unmatched: 8. Germline V gives CDR1 SGHRS, CDR2 YFSETQ. The CDR3 extends over 15 amino acids. The CDR3: CASSPGGGKTDTQYF. In DNA form, the CDR3 reads TGCGCCAGCAGTCCCGGGGGGGGAAAAACAGATACGCAGTATTTT.

The gene calls are TRBV2 and TRBJ2-1, with D perhaps TRBD2 (6 bases). The germline V gene has CDR1 SNHLY and CDR2 FYNNEI. The CDR3 runs 15 residues. Trimming shortened V by 4 bases and J by 0 bases, and 10 bases separated the two germline ends. The CDR3 coding sequence is TGTGCCAGCAGTGCCGGAGCGGGCTCCTACAATGAGCAGTTCTTC. Residues: CASSAGAGSYNEQFF.

The DNA for the CDR3 is TGTGCCATCAGTCCTACCGGGGGGCTCTCCTACAATGAGCAGTTCTTC. Translated: CAISPTGGLSYNEQFF. The rearrangement uses TRBV10-3 and TRBJ2-1, with D possibly TRBD2 on 7 matching bases. CDR1 is ENHRY, CDR2 SYGVKD, per germline. The CDR3 is made up of 16 amino acids. Trimming took 5 bases from V and 0 from J, leaving 14 bases between them.

The chain recombines TRBV7-2 with TRBJ1-2; no clear D. The germline V and J ends were trimmed by 2 bases and 8 bases, with 12 bases remaining between them. The CDR3 extends over 13 amino acids. Germline values: CDR1 SGHTA, CDR2 FQGNSA. CDR3 in DNA: TGTGCCAGCAGCTTACCCCCCTCGCGGGGCTACACCTTC. It translates to CASSLPPSRGYTF.

This clone was picked up one time. The gene calls are TRBV14 and TRBJ2-1; TRBD1 is a possible D gene (5 bases). V gave up 3 bases and J gave up 4 bases, with 10 bases separating them. The germline gives CDR1 SGHDN, CDR2 FVKESK. The length of the CDR3 is 14 residues. CDR3 protein: CASSHQGRYNEQFF. Here the CDR3 DNA reads TGTGCCAGCAGCCACCAGGGCCGGTACAATGAGCAGTTCTTC.

The chain is built from TRBV7-9 and TRBJ1-1; weak D call: TRBD1 (5 bases). Germline V lookup: CDR1 SEHNR, CDR2 FQNEAQ (reference sequence). Trimming pared 1 base from V and 5 bases from J, leaving 11 bases between. This CDR3 is built from 14 residues. CDR3 DNA: TGTGCCAGCAGCTTAGGGGGGGGTAATACTGAAGCTTTCTTT. Its protein is CASSLGGGNTEAFF. Supplemented by reference TRBV7-9 and TRBJ1-1, the full variable domain reads DTGVSQNPRHKITKRGQNVTFRCDPISEHNRLYWYRQTLGQGPEFLTYFQNEAQLEKSRLLSDRFSAERPKGSFSTLEIQRTEQGDSAMYLCASSLGGGNTEAFFGQGTRLTVV.

A single count supports this clone. This chain links TRBV5-4 with TRBJ2-7; a possible D gene is TRBD2 (6 bases). The CDR3 is 16 residues long. Trimming left V 3 bases short and J 2 bases short, with 18 bases between. CDR1 and CDR2 (germline): SGHNT, YYREEE (reference sequence). For the CDR3, the DNA is TGTGCCAGCAGCTCCGGGGGTGGCGGCGGGACCTACGAGCAGTACTTC. Protein sequence: CASSSGGGGGTYEQYF.

The V gene is TRBV11-3, the J gene TRBJ1-2, with TRBD1 matching 9 bases. There are 14 residues in the CDR3. Germline V gene sequence: CDR1 SGHNT, CDR2 YENEEA. V lost 1 base to trimming and J lost 4 bases; unmatched junction nucleotides: 1. The DNA of the CDR3 is TGTGCCAGCAGCTTAGGGGACAGGGTCTATGGCTACACCTTC. Its protein is CASSLGDRVYGYTF.

The rearrangement links TRBV4-1 to TRBJ1-2, with D unresolved. Germline loops: CDR1 MGHRA, CDR2 YSYEKL. CDR3 length: 15 residues. Trimming removed 3 bases at V and 2 bases at J, with 13 bases between. The CDR3 DNA is TGCGCCAGCAGCCAGTCGGGAGGGTCGAACTATGGCTACACCTTC. As protein: CASSQSGGSNYGYTF.